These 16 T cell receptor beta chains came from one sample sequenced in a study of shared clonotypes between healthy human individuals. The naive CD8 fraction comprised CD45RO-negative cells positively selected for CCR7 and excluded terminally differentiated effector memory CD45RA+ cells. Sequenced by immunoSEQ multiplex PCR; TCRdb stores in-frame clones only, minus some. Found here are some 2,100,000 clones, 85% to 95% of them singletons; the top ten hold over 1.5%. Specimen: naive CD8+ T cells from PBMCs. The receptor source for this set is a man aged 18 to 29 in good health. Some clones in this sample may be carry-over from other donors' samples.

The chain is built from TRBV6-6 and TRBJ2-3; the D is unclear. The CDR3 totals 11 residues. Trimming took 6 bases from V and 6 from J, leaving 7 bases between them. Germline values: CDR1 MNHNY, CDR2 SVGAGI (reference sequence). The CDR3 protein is CASSALDTQYF. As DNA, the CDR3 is TGTGCCAGCAGCGCCTTGGATACGCAGTATTTT.

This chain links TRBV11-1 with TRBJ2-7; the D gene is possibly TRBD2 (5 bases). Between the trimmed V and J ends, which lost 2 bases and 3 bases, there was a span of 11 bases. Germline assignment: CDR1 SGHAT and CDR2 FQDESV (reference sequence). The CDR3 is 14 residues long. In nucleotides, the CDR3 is TGTGCCAGCAGCTTATGGACTGGAGACTACGAGCAGTACTTC. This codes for CASSLWTGDYEQYF.

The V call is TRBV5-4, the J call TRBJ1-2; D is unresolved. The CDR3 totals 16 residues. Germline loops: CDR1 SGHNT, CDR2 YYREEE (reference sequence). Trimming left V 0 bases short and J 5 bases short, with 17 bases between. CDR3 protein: CASSLGMNLTRYGYTF. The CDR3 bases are TGTGCCAGCAGCTTGGGAATGAACCTAACTAGGTATGGCTACACCTTC.

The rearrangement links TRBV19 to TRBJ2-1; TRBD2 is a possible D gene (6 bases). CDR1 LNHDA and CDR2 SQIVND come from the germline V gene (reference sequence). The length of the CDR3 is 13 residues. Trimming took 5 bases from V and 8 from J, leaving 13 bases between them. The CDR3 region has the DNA TGTGCCAGTAGTGACCGCAGGGAGGATGAGCAGTTCTTC. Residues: CASSDRREDEQFF.

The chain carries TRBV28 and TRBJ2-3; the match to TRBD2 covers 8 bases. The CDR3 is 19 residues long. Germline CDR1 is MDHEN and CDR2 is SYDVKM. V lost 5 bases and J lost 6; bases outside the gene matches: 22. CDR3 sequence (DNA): TGTGCCAGCAGTCCGACCCGGGAGGGCGGGAGAGGGGCCAGGGATACGCAGTATTTT. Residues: CASSPTREGGRGARDTQYF.

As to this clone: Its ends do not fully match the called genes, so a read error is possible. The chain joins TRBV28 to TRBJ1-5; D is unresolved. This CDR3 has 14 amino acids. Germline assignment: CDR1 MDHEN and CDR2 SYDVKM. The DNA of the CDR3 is TGTGCCAGCTCCATCCACGCAGCCGATCAGTCCCAGCATTTT. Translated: CASSIHAADQSQHF. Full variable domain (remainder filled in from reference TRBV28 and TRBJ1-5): DVKVTQSSRYLVKRTGEKVFLECVQDMDHENMFWYRQDPGLGLRLIYFSYDVKMKEKGDIPEGYSVSREKKERFSLILESASTNQTSMYLCASSIHAADQSQHFGDGTRLSIL.

In nucleotides, the CDR3 is TGTGCCAGCAGCTTAGAGGACAGACCTCCCGGGTACTTC. Its translation is CASSLEDRPPGYF. J is TRBJ2-5 and V is TRBV7-6; a possible D gene is TRBD1 (6 bases). The CDR3 has 13 residues. V gave up 1 base and J gave up 13 bases, with 16 bases separating them. Looked up from germline, CDR1 is SGHVS and CDR2 is FNYEAQ. Using reference TRBV7-6 and TRBJ2-5 for the parts outside the CDR3, the full variable domain is GAGVSQSPRYKVTKRGQDVALRCDPISGHVSLYWYRQALGQGPEFLTYFNYEAQQDKSGLPNDRFSAERPEGSISTLTIQRTEQRDSAMYRCASSLEDRPPGYFGPGTRLLVL.

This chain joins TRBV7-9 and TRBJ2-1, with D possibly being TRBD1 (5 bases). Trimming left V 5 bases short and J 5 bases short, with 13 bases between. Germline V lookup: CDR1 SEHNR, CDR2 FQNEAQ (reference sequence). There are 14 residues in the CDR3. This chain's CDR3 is CASSLGPRDNEQFF. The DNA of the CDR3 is TGTGCCAGCAGCCTCGGACCCAGGGACAATGAGCAGTTCTTC.

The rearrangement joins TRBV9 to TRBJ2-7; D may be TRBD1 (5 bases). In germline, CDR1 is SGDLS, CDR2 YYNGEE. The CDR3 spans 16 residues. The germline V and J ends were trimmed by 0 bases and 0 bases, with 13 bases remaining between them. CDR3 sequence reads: CASSVDEQAASYEQYF. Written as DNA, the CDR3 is TGTGCCAGCAGCGTAGATGAACAGGCGGCCTCCTACGAGCAGTACTTC.

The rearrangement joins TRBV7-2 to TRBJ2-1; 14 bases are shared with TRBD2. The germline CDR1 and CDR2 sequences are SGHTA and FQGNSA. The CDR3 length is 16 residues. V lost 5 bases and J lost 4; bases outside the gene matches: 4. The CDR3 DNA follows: TGTGCCAGCAGCGCGGGACTAGCGGGGGTATACAATGAGCAGTTCTTC. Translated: CASSAGLAGVYNEQFF.

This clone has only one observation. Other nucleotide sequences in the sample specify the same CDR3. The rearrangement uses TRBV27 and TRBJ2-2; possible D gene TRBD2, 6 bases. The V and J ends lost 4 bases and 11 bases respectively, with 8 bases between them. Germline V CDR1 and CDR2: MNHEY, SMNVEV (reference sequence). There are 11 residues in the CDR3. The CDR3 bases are TGTGCCAGCAGTTGGGGAGGTGAGCTGTTTTTT. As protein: CASSWGGELFF.

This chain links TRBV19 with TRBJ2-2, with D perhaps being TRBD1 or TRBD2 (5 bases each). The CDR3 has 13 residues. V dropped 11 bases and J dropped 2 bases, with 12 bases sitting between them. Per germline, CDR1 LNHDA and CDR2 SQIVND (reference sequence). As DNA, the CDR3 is TGTGCCGGCGGGCAGGGTAACACCGGGGAGCTGTTTTTT. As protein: CAGGQGNTGELFF.

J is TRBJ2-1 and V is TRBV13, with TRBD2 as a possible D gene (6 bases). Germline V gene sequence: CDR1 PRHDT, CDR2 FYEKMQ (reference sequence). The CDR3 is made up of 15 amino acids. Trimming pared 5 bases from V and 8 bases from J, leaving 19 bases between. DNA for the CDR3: TGTGCCAGCAGCCTTGGCAAGCTAGCGTCGGATGAGCAGTTCTTC. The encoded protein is CASSLGKLASDEQFF.

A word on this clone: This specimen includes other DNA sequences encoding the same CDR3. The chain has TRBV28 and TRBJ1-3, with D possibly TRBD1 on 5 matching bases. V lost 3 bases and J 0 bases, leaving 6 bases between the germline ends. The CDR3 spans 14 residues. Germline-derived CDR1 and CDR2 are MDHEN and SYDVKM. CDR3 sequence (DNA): TGTGCCAGCAGTTTCGGGACCTCTGGAAACACCATATATTTT. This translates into CASSFGTSGNTIYF. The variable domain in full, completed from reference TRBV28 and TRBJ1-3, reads DVKVTQSSRYLVKRTGEKVFLECVQDMDHENMFWYRQDPGLGLRLIYFSYDVKMKEKGDIPEGYSVSREKKERFSLILESASTNQTSMYLCASSFGTSGNTIYFGEGSWLTVV.

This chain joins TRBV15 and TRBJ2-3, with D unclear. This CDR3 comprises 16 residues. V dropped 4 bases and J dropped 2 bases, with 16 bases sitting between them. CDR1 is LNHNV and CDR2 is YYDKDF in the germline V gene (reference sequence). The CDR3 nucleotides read TGTGCCACCAGCATACCAAGGGAAGGGATCACAGATACGCAGTATTTT. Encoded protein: CATSIPREGITDTQYF.

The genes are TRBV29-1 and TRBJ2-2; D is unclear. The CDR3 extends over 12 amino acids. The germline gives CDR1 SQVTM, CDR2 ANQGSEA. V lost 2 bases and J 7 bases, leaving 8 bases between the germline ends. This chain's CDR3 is CSVESWNGELFF. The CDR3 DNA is TGCAGCGTTGAAAGCTGGAACGGGGAGCTGTTTTTT.